Each of the 23 T cell receptor beta chains below was sequenced from the same sample in a study of T cell responses to AZD1222 COVID-19 vaccine. Sequencing was performed with immunoSEQ multiplex PCR; in TCRdb, only in-frame clones are kept and a portion is missing. The data show approximately 130,000 clones, over 85% seen once. This specimen was peripheral blood, taken on day 0 of AZD1222 vaccination. These receptors all stem from an adult in good health.

The rearrangement links TRBV7-9 to TRBJ2-7, with D possibly being TRBD2 (6 bases). From germline, CDR1 is SEHNR and CDR2 FQNEAQ (reference sequence). Trimming left V 2 bases short and J 0 bases short, with 11 bases between. The CDR3 has 15 residues. The CDR3 DNA is TGTGCCAGCAGCTTATACGGCGGGAACTCCTACGAGCAGTACTTC. This encodes CASSLYGGNSYEQYF.

The CDR3 coding sequence is TGTGCCAGCAGCGTTTCTGCCGGACCCCAGCATTTT. Residues: CASSVSAGPQHF. V gene TRBV7-2 combines with J gene TRBJ1-5; D not resolved. Between the trimmed V and J ends, which lost 5 bases and 10 bases, there was a span of 12 bases. Germline V gives CDR1 SGHTA, CDR2 FQGNSA. This CDR3 spans 12 amino acids. Full variable domain (rest looked up from reference TRBV7-2 and TRBJ1-5): GAGVSQSPSNKVTEKGKDVELRCDPISGHTALYWYRQSLGQGLEFLIYFQGNSAPDKSGLPSDRFSAERTGGSVSTLTIQRTQQEDSAVYLCASSVSAGPQHFGDGTRLSIL.

The V and J genes are TRBV6-5 and TRBJ1-2; possibly TRBD1 for D (5 bases). Between the trimmed V and J ends, which lost 10 bases and 4 bases, there was a span of 10 bases. The CDR3 has 11 residues. From germline, CDR1 is MNHEY and CDR2 SVGAGI. The CDR3 here is CATRQIYGYTF. DNA for the CDR3: TGTGCCACCCGACAGATCTATGGCTACACCTTC.

The V call is TRBV7-2, the J call TRBJ1-5; a weak D match, TRBD1 (6 bases). CDR1 and CDR2 from the germline V gene are SGHTA and FQGNSA. V was pared by 1 base and J by 7 bases, with 14 bases between. This CDR3 is 15 amino acids long. CDR3 DNA sequence: TGTGCCAGCAGCTTAGTACAACAGGGTGGACAGCCCCAGCATTTT. This codes for CASSLVQQGGQPQHF. Using reference TRBV7-2 and TRBJ1-5 for the parts outside the CDR3, the full variable domain is GAGVSQSPSNKVTEKGKDVELRCDPISGHTALYWYRQSLGQGLEFLIYFQGNSAPDKSGLPSDRFSAERTGGSVSTLTIQRTQQEDSAVYLCASSLVQQGGQPQHFGDGTRLSIL.

V gene TRBV7-8 combines with J gene TRBJ2-1, with D maybe TRBD2 (5 bases). In germline, CDR1 is SGHVS, CDR2 FQNEAQ. Deletions cut 4 bases from V and 0 bases from J, with 16 bases between. CDR3 length equals 17 residues. CDR3 amino acids: CASSSFQRLFSYNEQFF. The CDR3 bases are TGTGCCAGCAGCTCATTTCAGCGGCTGTTCTCCTACAATGAGCAGTTCTTC.

The V gene is TRBV19, the J gene TRBJ1-3; D not resolved. The CDR3 has 15 amino acids. With 6 bases removed from V and 0 bases from J, the gap between germline ends came to 12 bases. Germline V lookup: CDR1 LNHDA, CDR2 SQIVND (reference sequence). This CDR3 is CASSEQYISGNTIYF. Here the CDR3 DNA reads TGTGCCAGTAGCGAACAGTACATCTCTGGAAACACCATATATTTT.

V gene TRBV7-9 combines with J gene TRBJ2-3; no reliable D call. Trimming took 3 bases from V and 0 from J, leaving 7 bases between them. Germline CDR1 is SEHNR and CDR2 is FQNEAQ (reference sequence). This CDR3 contains 14 residues. The CDR3 region has the DNA TGTGCCAGCAGCTTGTACAGAAGCACAGATACGCAGTATTTT. Protein sequence: CASSLYRSTDTQYF.

This chain uses TRBV4-1 with TRBJ1-2, with D possibly matching TRBD1 (5 bases). CDR3 length: 15 residues. Looked up from germline, CDR1 is MGHRA and CDR2 is YSYEKL. V shed 1 base and J shed 5 bases, with 14 bases lying between them. The CDR3 spells CASSQGGGKNYGYTF. CDR3 bases: TGCGCCAGCAGCCAAGGGGGGGGAAAGAATTATGGCTACACCTTC.

V is TRBV4-1 and J is TRBJ2-5, with 10 bases identical to TRBD2. The CDR3 sequence is 16 residues long. With 1 base clipped from V and 2 bases from J, the junction kept 4 bases outside the gene matches. CDR1 is MGHRA and CDR2 is YSYEKL in the germline V gene. The CDR3: CASSQALAGRQETQYF. The CDR3 DNA sequence: TGCGCCAGCAGCCAAGCACTAGCGGGGAGACAAGAGACCCAGTACTTC.

The V and J genes are TRBV21-1 and TRBJ1-3. TRBV21-1 is designated a pseudogene. This CDR3 is 15 amino acids long. CDR3 in amino acids: CASSPRTSSGNTIYF. In nucleotides, the CDR3 is TGTGCCAGCAGCCCAAGGACCTCCTCTGGAAACACCATATATTTT.

The rearrangement uses TRBV9 and TRBJ1-2, with 7 nucleotides matching TRBD1. This CDR3 has 14 amino acids. Germline trimming cut 0 bases from V and 7 bases from J; bases unmatched to any gene: 6. CDR1 is SGDLS and CDR2 is YYNGEE in the germline V gene. CDR3 DNA sequence: TGTGCCAGCAGCGTAGTGGAGGGGGCCTCTGGCTACACCTTC. It yields the protein CASSVVEGASGYTF.

The CDR3 nucleotides read TGTGCCAGCCGTCGGCAGGGGGCAGGGGAGACCCAGTACTTC. This translates into CASRRQGAGETQYF. This chain joins TRBV5-4 and TRBJ2-5, with 8 nucleotides matching TRBD1. The CDR3 spans 14 residues. Germline-derived CDR1 and CDR2 are SGHNT and YYREEE (reference sequence). Germline trimming cut 7 bases from V and 5 bases from J; bases unmatched to any gene: 10.

The chain links TRBV30 to TRBJ1-5; 9 bases match TRBD1. In germline, CDR1 is GTSNPN, CDR2 SVGIG (reference sequence). This CDR3 contains 17 residues. Trimming took 0 bases from V and 0 from J; bases not matched to a gene: 6. CDR3 sequence (DNA): TGTGCCTGGAGTGTAAGTCGGACAGGGGATAGCAATCAGCCCCAGCATTTT. Translating it yields CAWSVSRTGDSNQPQHF.

The DNA for the CDR3 is TGTGCCTGTACGAGACAGAAGAACACTGAAGCTTTCTTT. As protein: CACTRQKNTEAFF. The chain links TRBV19 to TRBJ1-1, with D tentatively TRBD1 (5 bases). Germline assignment: CDR1 LNHDA and CDR2 SQIVND (reference sequence). The CDR3 is made up of 13 amino acids. Trimming left V 11 bases short and J 1 base short, with 14 bases between. Complete variable domain (other parts from reference TRBV19 and TRBJ1-1): DGGITQSPKYLFRKEGQNVTLSCEQNLNHDAMYWYRQDPGQGLRLIYYSQIVNDFQKGDIAEGYSVSREKKESFPLTVTSAQKNPTAFYLCACTRQKNTEAFFGQGTRLTVV.

The CDR3 region has the DNA TGTGCCAGCAGTTACACCGGGACAGGGATCAACGAGCAGTACTTC. Its translation is CASSYTGTGINEQYF. J is TRBJ2-7 and V is TRBV27; 9 bases are shared with TRBD1. V shed 4 bases and J 5 bases; nucleotides not matched to a gene: 9. The length of the CDR3 is 15 residues. Germline V gene lookup returns CDR1 MNHEY and CDR2 SMNVEV (reference sequence).

The chain carries TRBV12-5 and TRBJ1-4, with 11 bases aligning to TRBD1. Trimming removed 5 bases from V and 5 bases from J; junction bases left unmatched: 4. Per the germline V gene, CDR1 is LGHNT and CDR2 is FRNRAP. The CDR3 has 15 residues. CDR3 DNA: TGTGCTAGTGGTCTTTGGACAGGGGGCAATGAAAAACTGTTTTTT. This encodes CASGLWTGGNEKLFF.

The rearrangement links TRBV19 to TRBJ1-2; D gene ambiguous. The CDR3 loop spans 14 amino acids. V was cut by 5 bases and J by 6 bases, with 16 bases left in between. The germline CDR1 and CDR2 sequences are LNHDA and SQIVND (reference sequence). The CDR3 nucleotides are TGTGCCAGTAGTGAAATCGTGGTTGGGGATGGCTACACCTTC. Translating gives CASSEIVVGDGYTF.

The V call is TRBV18, the J call TRBJ1-6; D not certain. In germline, CDR1 is KGHSH, CDR2 LQKENI. The CDR3 length is 13 residues. The V end lost 10 bases, the J end lost 8 bases, and 15 bases lay between the germline ends. CDR3 in amino acids: CATRGELDSPLHF. In DNA form, the CDR3 reads TGTGCCACCCGCGGGGAGCTGGATTCACCCCTCCACTTT.

This chain joins TRBV28 and TRBJ2-3; TRBD2 aligns across 13 bases. The CDR3 is 14 amino acids. Trimming removed 8 bases from V and 2 bases from J; junction bases left unmatched: 1. Looked up from germline, CDR1 is MDHEN and CDR2 is SYDVKM. CDR3 protein: CASGLAGDTDTQYF. The DNA of the CDR3 is TGTGCCAGCGGACTAGCGGGGGACACAGATACGCAGTATTTT. Supplemented by reference TRBV28 and TRBJ2-3, the full variable domain reads DVKVTQSSRYLVKRTGEKVFLECVQDMDHENMFWYRQDPGLGLRLIYFSYDVKMKEKGDIPEGYSVSREKKERFSLILESASTNQTSMYLCASGLAGDTDTQYFGPGTRLTVL.

V and J are TRBV7-2 and TRBJ2-3; the match to TRBD2 covers 7 bases. This CDR3 spans 16 amino acids. J was trimmed by 3 bases and V by 5 bases; bases with no gene match: 11. From germline, CDR1 is SGHTA and CDR2 FQGNSA. CDR3: CASSLRDPGGTDTQYF. DNA of the CDR3: TGTGCCAGCAGCCTCCGAGACCCGGGGGGTACAGATACGCAGTATTTT.

The rearrangement joins TRBV18 to TRBJ1-1; D gene ambiguous. Germline CDR1 reads KGHSH; CDR2 reads LQKENI. The CDR3 spans 13 residues. The V gene lost 5 bases and the J gene lost 1 base, with 8 bases spanning the gap. CDR3 residues: CASSTDSNTEAFF. As DNA, the CDR3 is TGTGCCAGCTCAACAGATTCGAACACTGAAGCTTTCTTT.

The gene calls are TRBV7-2 and TRBJ2-3; 8 bases are shared with TRBD2. V was pared by 7 bases and J by 3 bases, with 9 bases of the junction left unmatched. This CDR3 region has 15 residues. Germline CDR1 SGHTA, CDR2 FQGNSA. CDR3 nucleotide sequence: TGTGCCAGCACCCTTAGCGGGGACTTTACAGATACGCAGTATTTT. Encoded protein: CASTLSGDFTDTQYF.

In its sample, this clone was seen a few times. The gene calls are TRBV5-5 and TRBJ1-3; perhaps TRBD1 as D (5 bases). V was shortened by 5 bases and J by 0 bases, with 9 bases between the two germline ends. There are 14 residues in the CDR3. Germline loops: CDR1 SGHKS, CDR2 YYEKEE (reference sequence). The DNA for the CDR3 is TGTGCCAGCAGTCTGGGGGACTCTGGAAACACCATATATTTT. Encoded protein: CASSLGDSGNTIYF. Based on the CDR3 plus reference TRBV5-5 and TRBJ1-3, the full variable domain is DAGVTQSPTHLIKTRGQQVTLRCSPISGHKSVSWYQQVLGQGPQFIFQYYEKEERGRGNFPDRFSARQFPNYSSELNVNALLLGDSALYLCASSLGDSGNTIYFGEGSWLTVV.